This entry describes one T cell receptor beta chain. Antigen unknown. CDR1 MGHRA and CDR2 YSYEKL come from the germline V gene. The CDR3 spans 15 residues. The sample comes from a study of blood T cells in healthy people across ages. Study-wide points: Long-lived and aged donors differed, with more naive CD4+ cells and higher diversity in the long-lived.

Through a sample-barcoded 5' primer and a J-beta primer mix, a second PCR was run for about 6 to 11 cycles. From the 5' RACE reads, TCRdb called clonotypes with MiXCR, one entry per CDR3 protein. The sample holds roughly 1,000,000 distinct CDR3 sequences, around 27% seen once. These sequences were also reported in another study, on T cells of mothers and their children. That investigation notes: Samples were obtained from a few healthy Caucasian mothers and their six children.

The V gene is TRBV4-1, the J gene TRBJ2-5; 9 bases agree with TRBD2. The assigned J gene may be wrong: the sequence end matches TRBJ2-1 better. The clonotype originates from a girl aged 2 to 9 in good health. The sequenced sample consisted of blood. Here the CDR3 reads CASSQDKGLAHEQFF. The CDR3 region has the DNA TGCGCCAGCAGCCAAGATAAGGGACTAGCACATGAGCAGTTCTTC.